This TCR beta chain was identified during a study of shared clonotypes between healthy human individuals. As for the study in general: CD4 naive and memory got three plates each, CD8 naive two, CD8 memory one. Broader study findings: Compared with memory subsets, naive subsets generally had larger estimated richness.

The germline V gene has CDR1 MDHEN and CDR2 SYDVKM. The CDR3 length is 16 residues. With V trimmed by 5 bases and J by 2 bases, 6 bases remained unmatched. A note on this clone: Its target is not known.

As originally analysed: Junction-only sequences produced by ImmunoSEQ had no quality scores, so filtering differed. Using immunoSEQ multiplex PCR, the repertoire was profiled, and TCRdb retains in-frame clones only, with some absent. V, J and clone size derive from that table, while D and trimming were established from the DNA sequence. Here the sample spans about 700,000 clones, about 90% being singletons. CD8 cells regarded as naive lacked CD45RO, were positively chosen for CCR7, and omitted terminally differentiated effector memory CD45RA+ cells. The sequenced material came from naive CD8+ T cells sorted from blood. The clonotype was recovered from a man aged 25-45 years in good health. The chain recombines TRBV28 with TRBJ2-1; 10 bases agree with TRBD1. The DNA for the CDR3 is TGTGCCAGCAGTATACTCGGGACAGGGGCCTACAATGAGCAGTTCTTC. Its translation: CASSILGTGAYNEQFF.